The sequence of this T cell receptor (beta chain) was determined in a study of T cells in localized non-small cell lung cancer. Study findings and constraints: For the top 100 tumor clones, a median roughly 53 also appeared in adjacent lung.

CDR1 and CDR2 (germline): SNHLY, FYNNEI. V lost 6 bases and J lost 7, with 16 bases in between. This CDR3 region has 14 residues. Comment on this clone: The antigen remains unidentified.

Repertoires were generated with immunoSEQ multiplex PCR, while TCRdb's copy carries only in-frame clones and drops some. The repertoire holds over 30,000 clones, with 70% to 90% as singletons. This chain joins TRBV2 and TRBJ1-5; D may be TRBD1 (6 bases). The sequence was collected from an older male donor with stage II lung adenocarcinoma. The input for sequencing was peripheral blood mononuclear cells, taken before any cancer treatment. The CDR3 DNA sequence: TGTGCCAGCAGGAAGGGGGACGGCGGACAGCCCCAGCATTTT. It is translated as CASRKGDGGQPQHF. The full variable domain, completed using reference TRBV2 and TRBJ1-5, is EPEVTQTPSHQVTQMGQEVILRCVPISNHLYFYWYRQILGQKVEFLVSFYNNEISEKSEIFDDQFSVERPDGSNFTLKIRSTKLEDSAMYFCASRKGDGGQPQHFGDGTRLSIL.